These T cell receptor beta chains were read from a single sample in a study of cytomegalovirus exposure and HLA in healthy donors. Assay used: immunoSEQ multiplex PCR; TCRdb lists only in-frame clones, some missing. The sample shows approximately 92,000 clones, around three quarters of them seen only once. Sequences were obtained from PBMCs. All receptors derive from a man aged 55 to 69 in good health and CMV-seronegative. Each CDR3 is given with its conserved first and last residue. Fields, in order: clone size, D gene, V gene, J gene, CDR3 DNA, CDR3 protein. A D gene is named only where the DNA matches it firmly. Not every row has a clone size; where given, it reads once, few, many or a size class.

NA	NA	TRBV6-1	TRBJ2-4	TGTGCCAGCAGTGATCGTGGGGGCGTTGAAAACATTCAGTACTTC	CASSDRGGVENIQYF
NA	TRBD2	TRBV10-1	TRBJ2-7	TGCGCCAGCAGTGAAGGCACTAGCGGGAACGAGCAGTACTTC	CASSEGTSGNEQYF
NA	TRBD2	TRBV5-1	TRBJ2-5	TGCGCCAGCAAACCCGAGCGGGAGACGAGTTTCGCCCAGTACTTC	CASKPERETSFAQYF
once	NA	TRBV7-9	TRBJ2-6	TGTGCCAGCAGCACATCAGGCCCCGCTGGGGCCAACGTCCTGACTTTC	CASSTSGPAGANVLTF
NA	NA	TRBV6-6	TRBJ2-6	TGTGCCAGCAGTTACTCCCCAGTCTCTGGGGCCAACGTCCTGACTTTC	CASSYSPVSGANVLTF
NA	NA	TRBV19	TRBJ1-5	TGTGCCAGTAGTACAACCTCGGGTCAGCCCCAGCATTTT	CASSTTSGQPQHF
NA	TRBD1	TRBV10-3	TRBJ2-7	TGTGCCACGGCCGGGACAGGAGACTACGAGCAGTACTTC	CATAGTGDYEQYF
NA	NA	TRBV11-2	TRBJ2-1	TGTGCCAGCAGCCCACGGGGGGCAGTTCCAAACAATGAGCAGTTCTTC	CASSPRGAVPNNEQFF
NA	NA	TRBV7-9	TRBJ2-5	TGTGCCAGCAGCTCACAGGGAAGCGAGACCCAGTACTTC	CASSSQGSETQYF
NA	NA	TRBV5-6	TRBJ1-6	TGTGCCAGCAGCCCCTCCGGGTTTTCACCCCTCCACTTT	CASSPSGFSPLHF
NA	TRBD1	TRBV5-4	TRBJ2-7	TGTGCCAGCAGCTTGGCCAGGAGACAGGGGCACGAGCAGTACTTC	CASSLARRQGHEQYF
NA	NA	TRBV25-1	TRBJ2-1	TGTGCCAGCAGTGACGTAAGAAGGGGCCAGGGGTCTGAGCAGTTCTTC	CASSDVRRGQGSEQFF
NA	NA	TRBV5-6	TRBJ2-1	TGTGCCAGCAGCCAGACGGGGGTAGGCTCCTACAATGAGCAGTTCTTC	CASSQTGVGSYNEQFF
once	NA	TRBV4-1	TRBJ2-7	TGCGCCAGCAGCCAAGATAACTCCCTCATCTACGAGCAGTACTTC	CASSQDNSLIYEQYF
NA	NA	TRBV5-1	TRBJ2-3	TGCGCCAGCAGCCCCGGCACAGATACGCAGTATTTT	CASSPGTDTQYF
NA	TRBD1	TRBV7-2	TRBJ1-2	TGTGCCAGCAGCTTAGCCCCATTGACAGGGCGCGGCTACACCTTC	CASSLAPLTGRGYTF
NA	TRBD2	TRBV5-1	TRBJ2-5	TGCGCCAGCAGCTTCACAGCGGGAGGGCCGGAGACCCAGTACTTC	CASSFTAGGPETQYF
NA	TRBD2	TRBV6-1	TRBJ2-5	TGTGCCAGCCCCGGACGGGGGGGGGAGACCCAGTACTTC	CASPGRGGETQYF
NA	NA	TRBV6-1	TRBJ1-1	TGTGCCATTAACAGGGTGGACACTGAAGCTTTCTTT	CAINRVDTEAFF
NA	TRBD1	TRBV19	TRBJ1-4	TGTGCCAGTAGTCCCAGGGGGCGCGATAATGAAAAACTGTTTTTT	CASSPRGRDNEKLFF
few	NA	TRBV19	TRBJ2-6	TGTGCCAGTGCCCCGGAGGAAGGCTCTGGGGCCAACGTCCTGACTTTC	CASAPEEGSGANVLTF
NA	TRBD2	TRBV19	TRBJ2-3	TGTGCCAGTAGCAGCGGGACTAGCACAGATACGCAGTATTTT	CASSSGTSTDTQYF
once	TRBD1	TRBV11-2	TRBJ1-1	TGTGCCAGCAGCTTAGCAGGGGGCGATGTTTTCTTT	CASSLAGGDVFF
NA	NA	TRBV15	TRBJ1-2	TGTGCCACCAGCAGAGATCCAACCCCCAGGGAAGGCTACACCTTC	CATSRDPTPREGYTF
NA	NA	TRBV12-5	TRBJ1-2	TGTGCCCCAACGGAGGGCTATGGCTACACCTTC	CAPTEGYGYTF
few	TRBD2	TRBV6-1	TRBJ2-7	TGTGCCAGCTGGACCGGACTAGCGCCCTACGAGCAGTACTTC	CASWTGLAPYEQYF
NA	TRBD2	TRBV11-2	TRBJ2-1	TGTGCCAGCAGCTTAGGGTCGGGAGGGAACTACAATGAGCAGTTCTTC	CASSLGSGGNYNEQFF
few	NA	TRBV6-1	TRBJ2-7	TGTGCCAGCAGTCGGACAGAGGGGGTCTACGAGCAGTACTTC	CASSRTEGVYEQYF
NA	TRBD2	TRBV19	TRBJ2-5	TGTGCCAGTACCCGGGGACTAGCGGGACAAGAGACCCAGTACTTC	CASTRGLAGQETQYF
NA	NA	TRBV30	TRBJ1-4	TGTGCCTGGAGCGGGGAATCAGGAAAACTGTTTTTT	CAWSGESGKLFF
NA	TRBD2	TRBV7-2	TRBJ2-1	TGTGCCAGCAGCTCTCTAGCGGGGGGGTACAATGAGCAGTTCTTC	CASSSLAGGYNEQFF
NA	TRBD2	TRBV19	TRBJ2-1	TGTGCCAGTAGTCGAGCGGGTCGAACGGGGGGTGTAGACAATGAGCAGTTCTTC	CASSRAGRTGGVDNEQFF
NA	TRBD1	TRBV6-1	TRBJ2-1	TGTGCCAGCACCGGGACAGCTTACAATGAGCAGTTCTTC	CASTGTAYNEQFF
NA	NA	TRBV21-1	TRBJ1-6	TGTGCCACCCACAGGAATTCACCCCTCCACTTT	CATHRNSPLHF
once	TRBD1	TRBV30	TRBJ1-4	TGTGCCTGGAGTGGGGGACAGCAAGAAAAACTGTTTTTT	CAWSGGQQEKLFF
few	TRBD1	TRBV4-3	TRBJ1-5	TGCGCCAGCAGCCAAGAGCCCCCCACAGGGGGTCGAGGTCAGCCCCAGCATTTT	CASSQEPPTGGRGQPQHF
NA	NA	TRBV5-1	TRBJ2-5	TGCGCCAGCAGCCAGGGCACACAAGAGACCCAGTACTTC	CASSQGTQETQYF
few	NA	TRBV6-1	TRBJ1-5	TGTGCCAGCAGCGACACAGGAATCAATCAGCCCCAGCATTTT	CASSDTGINQPQHF
NA	NA	TRBV11-2	TRBJ2-7	TGTGCCAGCAGCTTTGGGGGCTTAGGGATAAGCTCCTACGAGCAGTACTTC	CASSFGGLGISSYEQYF
NA	TRBD2	TRBV19	TRBJ2-3	TGTGCCAGTAGTCCCAAGCCTATAGCGGGGGGCACAGATACGCAGTATTTT	CASSPKPIAGGTDTQYF
NA	TRBD1	TRBV5-1	TRBJ2-1	TGCGCCAGCAGCCCACGTTCGGGACAGGACGGGAATGAGCAGTTCTTC	CASSPRSGQDGNEQFF
NA	NA	TRBV2	TRBJ2-7	TGTGCCAGCATCCACGACTCAAGCGACGAGCAGTACTTC	CASIHDSSDEQYF
NA	TRBD2	TRBV7-2	TRBJ2-7	TGTGCCAGCAGCTTACCTAGCGGGTGGGAGCAGTACTTC	CASSLPSGWEQYF
NA	NA	TRBV28	TRBJ1-4	TGTGCCAGCGAGAACGGTCCTAATGAAAAACTGTTTTTT	CASENGPNEKLFF
NA	NA	TRBV12-5	TRBJ2-5	TGTGCTAGTGGCGATCCGTATGGCGGGAAAAAGACCCAGTACTTC	CASGDPYGGKKTQYF
NA	NA	TRBV5-1	TRBJ2-1	TGCGCCAGCAGCTACATCAGGGGTGAGCAGTTCTTC	CASSYIRGEQFF
few	TRBD2	TRBV11-2	TRBJ2-1	TGTGCCAGCAGCGATAGCGGGAGGGGAGTGTGGTACAATGAGCAGTTCTTC	CASSDSGRGVWYNEQFF
NA	TRBD1	TRBV5-1	TRBJ2-2	TGCGCCAGCAGCTTGGTAGGACAGGGGCTTGGCACCGGGGAGCTGTTTTTT	CASSLVGQGLGTGELFF